This is a list of T cell receptor beta chains from one sample in a study of shared clonotypes between healthy human individuals. Sequenced by immunoSEQ multiplex PCR; TCRdb stores in-frame clones only, minus some. In the table there are about 2,500,000 clones, approximately 90% of which are singletons. The sample taken for sequencing was naive CD4+ T cells sorted from blood. The receptors shown here come from a man between 18 and 29 years old in good health. Each CDR3 is given with its conserved first and last residue. Fields, in order: V gene, clone size, J gene, D gene, CDR3 length, CDR3 protein, CDR3 DNA. A D gene is named only where the DNA matches it firmly. The size of a clone is reported for some rows only, either as once, few or many, or as a class for expanded clones.

V gene: TRBV6-1
clone size: once
J gene: TRBJ2-7
D gene: TRBD1
CDR3 length: 14
CDR3 protein: CASSGRTGSYEQYF
CDR3 DNA: TGTGCCAGCAGTGGGCGGACAGGGTCCTACGAGCAGTACTTC

V gene: TRBV29-1
clone size: -
J gene: TRBJ1-1
D gene: TRBD1
CDR3 length: 12
CDR3 protein: CSGHIQGTEAFF
CDR3 DNA: TGCAGCGGGCACATACAGGGGACTGAAGCTTTCTTT

V gene: TRBV25-1
clone size: -
J gene: TRBJ1-6
D gene: -
CDR3 length: 15
CDR3 protein: CASRGPSAYNSPLHF
CDR3 DNA: TGTGCCAGCAGGGGGCCTTCGGCCTATAATTCACCCCTCCACTTT

V gene: TRBV10-3
clone size: once
J gene: TRBJ2-3
D gene: -
CDR3 length: 15
CDR3 protein: CAISESGLNTDTQYF
CDR3 DNA: TGTGCCATCAGTGAGTCGGGACTTAACACAGATACGCAGTATTTT

V gene: TRBV6-5
clone size: few
J gene: TRBJ1-1
D gene: -
CDR3 length: 15
CDR3 protein: CASSYFQRGDGEAFF
CDR3 DNA: TGTGCCAGCAGTTACTTCCAGAGGGGGGACGGTGAAGCTTTCTTT

V gene: TRBV6-6
clone size: -
J gene: TRBJ1-1
D gene: -
CDR3 length: 13
CDR3 protein: CASTRGGDTEAFF
CDR3 DNA: TGTGCCAGCACCCGGGGGGGCGACACTGAAGCTTTCTTT

V gene: TRBV12-5
clone size: -
J gene: TRBJ2-1
D gene: -
CDR3 length: 19
CDR3 protein: CASGLVIDRSPHRTNEQFF
CDR3 DNA: TGTGCTAGTGGTTTGGTAATTGACAGAAGTCCCCATAGAACCAATGAGCAGTTCTTC

V gene: TRBV5-4
clone size: -
J gene: TRBJ1-1
D gene: TRBD1
CDR3 length: 15
CDR3 protein: CASSLGQGMNTEAFF
CDR3 DNA: TGTGCCAGCAGCTTAGGACAGGGAATGAACACTGAAGCTTTCTTT

V gene: TRBV25-1
clone size: -
J gene: TRBJ2-2
D gene: -
CDR3 length: 15
CDR3 protein: CASSVLAVNTGELFF
CDR3 DNA: TGTGCCAGCAGTGTCCTAGCAGTGAACACCGGGGAGCTGTTTTTT

V gene: TRBV30
clone size: -
J gene: TRBJ2-3
D gene: TRBD2
CDR3 length: 16
CDR3 protein: CAWSVGTRGGTDTQYF
CDR3 DNA: TGTGCCTGGAGTGTCGGGACTAGAGGGGGCACAGATACGCAGTATTTT

V gene: TRBV30
clone size: -
J gene: TRBJ1-1
D gene: TRBD1
CDR3 length: 13
CDR3 protein: CAWGTGVNTEAFF
CDR3 DNA: TGTGCCTGGGGAACAGGGGTGAACACTGAAGCTTTCTTT

V gene: TRBV19
clone size: -
J gene: TRBJ2-1
D gene: -
CDR3 length: 15
CDR3 protein: CASSPSEGFYNEQFF
CDR3 DNA: TGTGCCAGTAGCCCCTCCGAGGGATTCTACAATGAGCAGTTCTTC

V gene: TRBV7-9
clone size: -
J gene: TRBJ2-2
D gene: -
CDR3 length: 16
CDR3 protein: CASSLGDQGYAGELFF
CDR3 DNA: TGTGCCAGCAGCTTAGGCGACCAGGGGTACGCCGGGGAGCTGTTTTTT

V gene: TRBV14
clone size: -
J gene: TRBJ2-5
D gene: -
CDR3 length: 12
CDR3 protein: CASSQIQETQYF
CDR3 DNA: TGTGCCAGCAGCCAAATACAAGAGACCCAGTACTTC

V gene: TRBV28
clone size: -
J gene: TRBJ1-1
D gene: TRBD1
CDR3 length: 15
CDR3 protein: CASSSTGTGNTEAFF
CDR3 DNA: TGTGCCAGCAGTTCGACCGGGACAGGGAACACTGAAGCTTTCTTT

V gene: TRBV4-3
clone size: -
J gene: TRBJ2-3
D gene: TRBD2
CDR3 length: 17
CDR3 protein: CASSPTTSGGRTDTQYF
CDR3 DNA: TGCGCCAGCAGCCCGACAACTAGCGGGGGACGCACAGATACGCAGTATTTT

V gene: TRBV2
clone size: -
J gene: TRBJ1-2
D gene: -
CDR3 length: 14
CDR3 protein: CASRKEQGDYGYTF
CDR3 DNA: TGTGCCAGCAGGAAGGAACAGGGCGACTATGGCTACACCTTC

V gene: TRBV19
clone size: -
J gene: TRBJ1-4
D gene: TRBD1
CDR3 length: 13
CDR3 protein: CASSTETGRELFF
CDR3 DNA: TGTGCCAGTAGTACAGAGACAGGGCGGGAACTGTTTTTT

V gene: TRBV1
clone size: -
J gene: TRBJ2-7
D gene: -
CDR3 length: 12
CDR3 protein: CTPAAKKHRQYF
CDR3 DNA: TGCACTCCAGCAGCCAAGAAGCACCGGCAGTACTTC

V gene: TRBV2
clone size: -
J gene: TRBJ1-1
D gene: -
CDR3 length: 14
CDR3 protein: CASSGQGMNTEAFF
CDR3 DNA: TGTGCCAGCAGCGGGCAGGGGATGAACACTGAAGCTTTCTTT

V gene: TRBV7-8
clone size: -
J gene: TRBJ1-2
D gene: -
CDR3 length: 13
CDR3 protein: CASSPDKTYGTTF
CDR3 DNA: TGTGCCAGCAGCCCGGATAAAACCTATGGAACCACCTTC

V gene: TRBV4-1
clone size: -
J gene: TRBJ2-7
D gene: -
CDR3 length: 14
CDR3 protein: CASSLAGLSYEQYF
CDR3 DNA: TGCGCCAGCAGCCTCGCGGGCCTCTCCTACGAGCAGTACTTC

V gene: TRBV7-9
clone size: -
J gene: TRBJ2-7
D gene: TRBD1
CDR3 length: 14
CDR3 protein: CASSDTDRAGEQYF
CDR3 DNA: TGTGCCAGCAGTGATACGGACAGGGCGGGCGAGCAGTACTTC

V gene: TRBV25-1
clone size: -
J gene: TRBJ2-2
D gene: TRBD2
CDR3 length: 18
CDR3 protein: CASSDTSGGKGYTGELFF
CDR3 DNA: TGTGCCAGCAGTGATACTAGCGGGGGGAAAGGGTACACCGGGGAGCTGTTTTTT

V gene: TRBV5-4
clone size: -
J gene: TRBJ2-3
D gene: -
CDR3 length: 11
CDR3 protein: CASSLRDTQYF
CDR3 DNA: TGTGCCAGCAGCTTGCGAGATACGCAGTATTTT

V gene: TRBV6-1
clone size: -
J gene: TRBJ2-7
D gene: -
CDR3 length: 11
CDR3 protein: CASSGRGEQYF
CDR3 DNA: TGTGCCAGCAGTGGCCGGGGAGAGCAGTACTTC

V gene: TRBV29-1
clone size: -
J gene: TRBJ1-2
D gene: -
CDR3 length: 15
CDR3 protein: CSVEGRQGSNYGYTF
CDR3 DNA: TGCAGCGTTGAAGGGCGTCAGGGATCTAACTATGGCTACACCTTC

V gene: TRBV7-6
clone size: -
J gene: TRBJ2-5
D gene: -
CDR3 length: 14
CDR3 protein: CASSLRGEGETQYF
CDR3 DNA: TGTGCCAGCAGCTTAAGGGGGGAAGGGGAGACCCAGTACTTC

V gene: TRBV2
clone size: -
J gene: TRBJ1-2
D gene: -
CDR3 length: 10
CDR3 protein: CASSRGGYTF
CDR3 DNA: TGTGCCAGCAGCAGGGGCGGCTACACCTTC

V gene: TRBV7-3
clone size: -
J gene: TRBJ2-3
D gene: -
CDR3 length: 14
CDR3 protein: CASSLGGRADTQYF
CDR3 DNA: TGTGCCAGCAGCCTGGGGGGGCGCGCAGATACGCAGTATTTT

V gene: TRBV7-9
clone size: once
J gene: TRBJ2-1
D gene: -
CDR3 length: 15
CDR3 protein: CASSLVRREGNEQFF
CDR3 DNA: TGTGCCAGCAGCTTAGTCCGGCGGGAAGGCAATGAGCAGTTCTTC

V gene: TRBV7-2
clone size: -
J gene: TRBJ2-7
D gene: -
CDR3 length: 16
CDR3 protein: CASSLAGRNRGYEQYF
CDR3 DNA: TGTGCCAGCAGCTTAGCGGGCAGGAATCGGGGCTACGAGCAGTACTTC

V gene: TRBV2
clone size: -
J gene: TRBJ2-1
D gene: -
CDR3 length: 13
CDR3 protein: CAIILVGGNEQFF
CDR3 DNA: TGTGCCATCATACTAGTCGGTGGGAATGAGCAGTTCTTC

V gene: TRBV5-1
clone size: -
J gene: TRBJ1-1
D gene: TRBD1
CDR3 length: 13
CDR3 protein: CASGQDRASEAFF
CDR3 DNA: TGCGCCAGCGGACAGGACAGGGCGAGTGAAGCTTTCTTT

V gene: TRBV6-1
clone size: -
J gene: TRBJ2-7
D gene: -
CDR3 length: 12
CDR3 protein: CASTERSYEQYF
CDR3 DNA: TGTGCCAGTACAGAGCGGTCCTACGAGCAGTACTTC

V gene: TRBV9
clone size: -
J gene: TRBJ1-1
D gene: -
CDR3 length: 14
CDR3 protein: CASSHGAENTEAFF
CDR3 DNA: TGTGCCAGCAGCCACGGGGCCGAGAACACTGAAGCTTTCTTT

V gene: TRBV7-2
clone size: -
J gene: TRBJ2-7
D gene: TRBD1
CDR3 length: 14
CDR3 protein: CASSRDSFSYEQYF
CDR3 DNA: TGTGCCAGCAGCCGGGACAGTTTCTCCTACGAGCAGTACTTC

V gene: TRBV10-1
clone size: -
J gene: TRBJ2-7
D gene: -
CDR3 length: 14
CDR3 protein: CASRSGPSSYEQYF
CDR3 DNA: TGCGCCAGCAGGAGCGGACCGAGCTCCTACGAGCAGTACTTC

V gene: TRBV5-6
clone size: -
J gene: TRBJ2-6
D gene: -
CDR3 length: 16
CDR3 protein: CASSLVTKGRFYVLTF
CDR3 DNA: TGTGCCAGCAGCTTGGTCACTAAGGGCAGGTTTTACGTCCTGACTTTC

V gene: TRBV6-4
clone size: -
J gene: TRBJ2-1
D gene: TRBD2
CDR3 length: 15
CDR3 protein: CASTPTSGGYNEQFF
CDR3 DNA: TGTGCCAGCACCCCGACTAGCGGGGGCTACAATGAGCAGTTCTTC

V gene: TRBV11-2
clone size: -
J gene: TRBJ1-3
D gene: -
CDR3 length: 13
CDR3 protein: CASSSIPGNTIYF
CDR3 DNA: TGTGCCAGCAGCTCAATACCCGGAAACACCATATATTTT

V gene: TRBV2
clone size: -
J gene: TRBJ1-3
D gene: -
CDR3 length: 13
CDR3 protein: CASSVVSGNTIYF
CDR3 DNA: TGTGCCAGCAGTGTCGTTTCTGGAAACACCATATATTTT

V gene: TRBV6-1
clone size: -
J gene: TRBJ2-5
D gene: TRBD1
CDR3 length: 15
CDR3 protein: CASSRGTVVGETQYF
CDR3 DNA: TGTGCCAGCAGTAGAGGGACAGTGGTCGGGGAGACCCAGTACTTC

V gene: TRBV19
clone size: -
J gene: TRBJ2-5
D gene: -
CDR3 length: 17
CDR3 protein: CASSILVVEGPPETQYF
CDR3 DNA: TGTGCCAGTAGTATATTGGTTGTCGAGGGGCCCCCGGAGACCCAGTACTTC

V gene: TRBV5-4
clone size: -
J gene: TRBJ2-3
D gene: TRBD1
CDR3 length: 18
CDR3 protein: CASNRGGTGTGKGDTQYF
CDR3 DNA: TGTGCCAGCAACCGCGGTGGGACAGGGACTGGAAAAGGGGATACGCAGTATTTT

V gene: TRBV19
clone size: once
J gene: TRBJ1-3
D gene: -
CDR3 length: 14
CDR3 protein: CASTNRDTGNTIYF
CDR3 DNA: TGTGCCAGTACTAATAGGGACACTGGAAACACCATATATTTT

V gene: TRBV28
clone size: -
J gene: TRBJ2-6
D gene: TRBD2
CDR3 length: 22
CDR3 protein: CASSLRAGTSGGIRSGANVLTF
CDR3 DNA: TGTGCCAGCAGTTTAAGGGCGGGGACTAGCGGGGGAATACGCTCTGGGGCCAACGTCCTGACTTTC

V gene: TRBV11-2
clone size: -
J gene: TRBJ2-2
D gene: -
CDR3 length: 15
CDR3 protein: CASSLDRVGTGELFF
CDR3 DNA: TGTGCCAGCAGCTTAGATCGAGTGGGGACAGGGGAGCTGTTTTTT

V gene: TRBV7-2
clone size: -
J gene: TRBJ2-2
D gene: TRBD2
CDR3 length: 18
CDR3 protein: CASSLVRASGSFAGELFF
CDR3 DNA: TGTGCCAGCAGCTTAGTACGGGCTAGCGGGAGTTTCGCCGGGGAGCTGTTTTTT

V gene: TRBV7-9
clone size: -
J gene: TRBJ2-5
D gene: -
CDR3 length: 14
CDR3 protein: CASSLSGPPETQYF
CDR3 DNA: TGTGCCAGCAGCTTATCCGGCCCTCCGGAGACCCAGTACTTC

V gene: TRBV6-6
clone size: -
J gene: TRBJ2-2
D gene: TRBD2
CDR3 length: 14
CDR3 protein: CASSYAAGLGELFF
CDR3 DNA: TGTGCCAGCAGTTACGCAGCGGGGCTCGGGGAGCTGTTTTTT